This T cell receptor (beta chain) was retrieved from a study of human T cells and chemical hapten exposure. On the study more broadly: The use of 2% DPC on around 2 cm by around 2 cm of upper inner arm skin constituted sensitization. Small differences in pooled library volume mainly drove the variation in TCR yields per sample.

Of note for this clonotype: Its antigen is undetermined.

Time point described: pre-sensitization, week 0. Described treatment: therapeutic diphenylcyclopropenone sensitization with weekly scalp DPC. The authors extracted total RNA from unfractionated whole blood. Study-wide findings and caveats: Against controls, expanded TCRs gave rise to significantly more large CDR3 similarity clusters.

TCRdb ran MiXCR on the RACE reads and lists one entry per CDR3 protein. Of more than 250,000 distinct CDR3 sequences in the sample, 7.7% are singletons; the top ten hold roughly 1.2%. Looked up from germline, CDR1 is DFQATT and CDR2 is SNEGSKA (reference sequence). V dropped 5 bases and J dropped 1; count of bases not matched to a gene: 7. The CDR3 runs to 15 residues. This sequence originates from a man aged 18 to 29 with alopecia areata. Some clones in this sample may be carry-over from other donors' samples. The V call is TRBV20-1, the J call TRBJ2-3, with 9 bases aligning to TRBD1. The source was whole blood, collected in connection with sensitization to the hapten diphenylcyclopropenone (DPC). The CDR3, as DNA: TGCAGTGCTTACTTCCGGGACAGGGGCACAGATACGCAGTATTTT. This sequence encodes CSAYFRDRGTDTQYF.